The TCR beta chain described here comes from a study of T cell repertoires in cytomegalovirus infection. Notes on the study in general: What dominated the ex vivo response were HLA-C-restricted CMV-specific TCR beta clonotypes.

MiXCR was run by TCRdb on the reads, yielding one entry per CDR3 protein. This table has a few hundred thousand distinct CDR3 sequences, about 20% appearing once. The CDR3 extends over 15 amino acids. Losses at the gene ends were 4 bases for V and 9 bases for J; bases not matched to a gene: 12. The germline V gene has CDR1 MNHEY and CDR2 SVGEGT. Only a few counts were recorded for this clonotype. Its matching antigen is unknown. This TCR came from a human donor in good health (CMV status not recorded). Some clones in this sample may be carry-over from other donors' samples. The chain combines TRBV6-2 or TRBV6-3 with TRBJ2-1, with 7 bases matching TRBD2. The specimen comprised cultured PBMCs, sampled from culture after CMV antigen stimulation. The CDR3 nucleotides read TGTGCCAGCAGTTTTTTCGGGGGGACGAAGGGTGAGCAGTTCTTC. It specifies CASSFFGGTKGEQFF.